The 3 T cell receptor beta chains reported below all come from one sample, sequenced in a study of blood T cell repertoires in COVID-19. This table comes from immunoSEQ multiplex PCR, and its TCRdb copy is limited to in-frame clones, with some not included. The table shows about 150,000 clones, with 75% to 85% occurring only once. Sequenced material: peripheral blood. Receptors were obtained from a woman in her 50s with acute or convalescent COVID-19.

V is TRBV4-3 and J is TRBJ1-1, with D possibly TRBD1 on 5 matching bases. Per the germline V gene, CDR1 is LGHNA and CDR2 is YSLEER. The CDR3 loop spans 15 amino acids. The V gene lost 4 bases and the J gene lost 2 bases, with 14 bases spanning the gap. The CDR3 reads CASSLDKTANTEAFF. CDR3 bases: TGCGCCAGCAGCCTGGATAAGACAGCTAACACTGAAGCTTTCTTT.

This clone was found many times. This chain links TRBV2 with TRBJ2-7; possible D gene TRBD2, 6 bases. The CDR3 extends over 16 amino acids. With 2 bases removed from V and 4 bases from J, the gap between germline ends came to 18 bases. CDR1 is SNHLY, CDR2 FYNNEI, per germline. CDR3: CASSEWRARMGYEQYF. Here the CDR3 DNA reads TGTGCCAGCAGTGAATGGAGGGCAAGGATGGGGTACGAGCAGTACTTC.

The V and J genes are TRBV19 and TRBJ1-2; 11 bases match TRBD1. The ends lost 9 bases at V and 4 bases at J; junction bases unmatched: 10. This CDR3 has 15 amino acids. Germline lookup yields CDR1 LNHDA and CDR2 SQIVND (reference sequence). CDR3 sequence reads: CASSRDRGISYGYTF. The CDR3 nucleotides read TGTGCCAGCTCCCGGGACAGGGGGATTAGCTATGGCTACACCTTC.